This entry lists 21 T cell receptor beta chains sequenced from one sample in a study of T cell responses to AZD1222 COVID-19 vaccine. The assay was immunoSEQ multiplex PCR, and TCRdb's table has in-frame clones only and misses some. The repertoire holds 150,000 to 200,000 clones, around 87% seen once, with around 2.9% in the top ten. The source material was peripheral blood, sampled on day 0 of MenACWY control vaccination. All receptors derive from an adult in good health.

The V call is TRBV29-1, the J call TRBJ2-1; D is unclear. The germline V gene has CDR1 SQVTM and CDR2 ANQGSEA. This CDR3 has 11 residues. Deletions cut 5 bases from V and 7 bases from J, with 9 bases between. In DNA form, the CDR3 reads TGCAGCGTTTTTGGGTGGAATGAGCAGTTCTTC. Its translation: CSVFGWNEQFF.

The rearrangement joins TRBV10-3 to TRBJ1-5; D gene uncertain. CDR3 length: 15 residues. Germline CDR1 ENHRY, CDR2 SYGVKD. V lost 6 bases and J lost 0, with 12 bases in between. This chain's CDR3 is CAISHSENSNQPQHF. DNA of the CDR3: TGTGCCATCAGCCATAGTGAGAATAGCAATCAGCCCCAGCATTTT.

Details on this clone: Other DNA sequences of this sample code for an identical CDR3. This chain joins TRBV7-9 and TRBJ1-1; D possibly corresponds to TRBD1 (5 bases). V lost 3 bases to trimming and J lost 1 base, with 9 bases between them. The germline CDR1 and CDR2 sequences are SEHNR and FQNEAQ (reference sequence). CDR3 length equals 14 residues. CDR3 sequence (DNA): TGTGCCAGCAGCTTGATCCAGGGGAACACTGAAGCTTTCTTT. Protein: CASSLIQGNTEAFF.

The chain has TRBV19 and TRBJ2-7, with a possible D match to TRBD1 (6 bases). This CDR3 is built from 13 residues. CDR1 is LNHDA and CDR2 is SQIVND in the germline V gene (reference sequence). V was cut by 5 bases and J by 6 bases, with 14 bases left in between. The DNA of the CDR3 is TGTGCCAGTAGTCCCCAGGGGCAAAGCGAGCAGTACTTC. It specifies CASSPQGQSEQYF.

The chain uses TRBV11-3 and TRBJ1-1; 9 bases align to TRBD1. The CDR3 has 14 residues. From germline, CDR1 is SGHNT and CDR2 YENEEA. Germline trimming cut 5 bases from V and 6 bases from J; bases unmatched to any gene: 7. The CDR3 region has the DNA TGTGCCAGCAGCCCAGGGACAGGGTTATCTGAAGCTTTCTTT. This codes for CASSPGTGLSEAFF.

This clone was observed a handful of times. This rearrangement joins TRBV6-2 or TRBV6-3 to TRBJ2-7; 10 positions match TRBD1. The junction had 6 bases not matched to a gene; V was cut back by 4 bases and J by 3 bases. CDR1 is MNHEY, CDR2 SVGEGT, per germline. The CDR3 consists of 15 residues. The DNA for the CDR3 is TGTGCCAGCAGTTCATCCGGGACAGGGGACTACGAGCAGTACTTC. Translated: CASSSSGTGDYEQYF.

The chain employs TRBV29-1 and TRBJ2-7; D possibly corresponds to TRBD1 (6 bases). The germline V gene encodes CDR1 SQVTM and CDR2 ANQGSEA. Trimming left V 2 bases short and J 3 bases short, with 11 bases between. CDR3 size: 13 residues. The CDR3 DNA is TGCAGCGTTGAAAAACAGGGCGGCTACGAGCAGTACTTC. Protein product: CSVEKQGGYEQYF.

The genes are TRBV4-3 and TRBJ2-6, with D uncertain. Germline V lookup: CDR1 LGHNA, CDR2 YSLEER. The CDR3 loop spans 17 amino acids. Deletions cut 1 base from V and 2 bases from J, with 12 bases between. CDR3: CASSQGLVLTGANVLTF. The CDR3, as DNA: TGCGCCAGCAGCCAAGGCCTCGTTTTAACTGGGGCCAACGTCCTGACTTTC.

This clone was picked up a small number of times. This chain links TRBV6-1 with TRBJ1-2, with a possible D match to TRBD1 (5 bases). The CDR3 spans 19 residues. CDR1 is MNHNS, CDR2 SASEGT, per germline. Between the trimmed V and J ends, which lost 2 bases and 5 bases, there was a span of 27 bases. CDR3 nucleotides: TGTGCCAGCAGTGAATGGTCGCGACAGACGTCTGGGTTAGGGTATGGCTACACCTTC. It specifies CASSEWSRQTSGLGYGYTF.

This clone was seen only once. The chain joins TRBV15 to TRBJ2-5, with 7 bases matching TRBD2. V lost 5 bases, J lost 1 base, and 7 bases stayed unmatched. CDR1 and CDR2 from the germline V gene are LNHNV and YYDKDF (reference sequence). The CDR3 is made up of 15 amino acids. For the CDR3, the DNA is TGTGCCACCAGCTTAGGCGGGAGAGGCCAAGAGACCCAGTACTTC. Translated: CATSLGGRGQETQYF.

The genes are TRBV27 and TRBJ1-6; D not resolved. CDR1 is MNHEY and CDR2 is SMNVEV in the germline V gene (reference sequence). V shed 0 bases and J shed 5 bases, with 2 bases lying between them. This CDR3 contains 13 residues. For the CDR3, the DNA is TGTGCCAGCAGTTTATCCCATAATTCACCCCTCCACTTT. The encoded protein is CASSLSHNSPLHF.

The rearrangement uses TRBV5-1 and TRBJ2-5; the match to TRBD2 covers 11 bases. The CDR3 is 16 residues long. Germline V gene data show CDR1 as SGHRS and CDR2 as YFSETQ. Trimming cost V 4 bases and J 5 bases; bases outside gene matches: 10. CDR3 sequence: CASSIGLAGWEETQYF. CDR3 nucleotides: TGCGCCAGCAGCATAGGACTAGCGGGCTGGGAGGAGACCCAGTACTTC.

About this clone itself: Other DNA sequences from this sample encode an identical CDR3 as well. This CDR3 reads CASSVASPDTQYF. The CDR3 DNA follows: TGTGCCAGCAGCGTAGCGAGTCCCGATACGCAGTATTTT. This rearrangement joins TRBV9 to TRBJ2-3; D call uncertain. Germline loops: CDR1 SGDLS, CDR2 YYNGEE. Trimming shortened V by 0 bases and J by 6 bases, and 8 bases separated the two germline ends. The CDR3 is 13 amino acids. Combining the CDR3 with reference TRBV9 and TRBJ2-3 gives the whole variable domain DSGVTQTPKHLITATGQRVTLRCSPRSGDLSVYWYQQSLDQGLQFLIQYYNGEERAKGNILERFSAQQFPDLHSELNLSSLELGDSALYFCASSVASPDTQYFGPGTRLTVL.

The rearrangement joins TRBV12-3 or TRBV12-4 to TRBJ2-2, with a possible D match to TRBD1 (5 bases). This CDR3 has 12 residues. Trimming stripped 6 bases from V and 7 bases from J, with 9 bases between. CDR3 in amino acids: CASRVQGGELFF. CDR3 nucleotide sequence: TGTGCCAGCAGGGTGCAGGGCGGGGAGCTGTTTTTT.

This chain connects TRBV5-4 to TRBJ2-5, with D perhaps TRBD1 (5 bases). The CDR3 has 15 amino acids. Trimming stripped 6 bases from V and 4 bases from J, with 19 bases between. Germline V CDR1 and CDR2: SGHNT, YYREEE (reference sequence). The CDR3 nucleotides read TGTGCCAGCACAGGCGGCAGAACAGGCCCAGAGACCCAGTACTTC. Protein sequence: CASTGGRTGPETQYF.

The V call is TRBV7-2, the J call TRBJ2-1; TRBD2 matches at 8 bases. The CDR3 has 16 amino acids. Germline V CDR1 and CDR2: SGHTA, FQGNSA. Trimming removed 7 bases from V and 8 bases from J; junction bases left unmatched: 16. CDR3 nucleotides: TGTGCCAGCATCTCCGGGACTAGAGGATTCGCAGATGAGCAGTTCTTC. It yields the protein CASISGTRGFADEQFF.

This clone showed up just once. The rearrangement uses TRBV7-9 and TRBJ2-3, with D possibly being TRBD1 or TRBD2 (5 bases each). Trimming cost V 7 bases and J 0 bases, with 23 bases left between them. This CDR3 comprises 18 residues. Germline loops: CDR1 SEHNR, CDR2 FQNEAQ (reference sequence). In nucleotides, the CDR3 is TGTGCCAGCACCCCAGGGCTGGGACGAGCATCTAGCACAGATACGCAGTATTTT. This sequence encodes CASTPGLGRASSTDTQYF.

The chain recombines TRBV27 with TRBJ2-1, with D possibly matching TRBD2 (6 bases). This CDR3 spans 15 amino acids. Between the trimmed V and J ends, which lost 2 bases and 2 bases, there was a span of 10 bases. CDR1 is MNHEY and CDR2 is SMNVEV in the germline V gene (reference sequence). The chain's CDR3 is CASSLPGGAYNEQFF. The CDR3 region has the DNA TGTGCCAGCAGTTTACCCGGGGGTGCCTACAATGAGCAGTTCTTC.

The V gene is TRBV7-8, the J gene TRBJ2-3, with TRBD2 matching 12 bases. The V and J ends lost 5 bases and 0 bases, in that order; junction bases with no gene match: 9. Germline CDR1 reads SGHVS; CDR2 reads FQNEAQ. This CDR3 contains 18 residues. CDR3 sequence reads: CASSGASGGGLSTDTQYF. CDR3 coding DNA: TGTGCCAGCAGCGGCGCTAGCGGGGGGGGCCTTAGCACAGATACGCAGTATTTT.

This clone has more than one count but fewer than ten. CDR3 DNA: TGTGCCAGCAGCCCGTCAGGGGGCAGTCAGCCCCAGCATTTT. Its translation is CASSPSGGSQPQHF. The chain is built from TRBV11-1 and TRBJ1-5; TRBD1 agrees at 8 bases. Germline lookup yields CDR1 SGHAT and CDR2 FQDESV (reference sequence). This CDR3 has 14 amino acids. The ends lost 5 bases at V and 6 bases at J; junction bases unmatched: 6.

This chain links TRBV9 with TRBJ2-2; 8 bases agree with TRBD2. The germline CDR1 and CDR2 sequences are SGDLS and YYNGEE. The CDR3 extends over 17 amino acids. Trimming at V came to 1 base and at J to 1 base, leaving 6 bases not matched to a gene. The CDR3 bases are TGTGCCAGCAGCGTACCAGCGGGGGCCCAGAACACCGGGGAGCTGTTTTTT. It specifies CASSVPAGAQNTGELFF.